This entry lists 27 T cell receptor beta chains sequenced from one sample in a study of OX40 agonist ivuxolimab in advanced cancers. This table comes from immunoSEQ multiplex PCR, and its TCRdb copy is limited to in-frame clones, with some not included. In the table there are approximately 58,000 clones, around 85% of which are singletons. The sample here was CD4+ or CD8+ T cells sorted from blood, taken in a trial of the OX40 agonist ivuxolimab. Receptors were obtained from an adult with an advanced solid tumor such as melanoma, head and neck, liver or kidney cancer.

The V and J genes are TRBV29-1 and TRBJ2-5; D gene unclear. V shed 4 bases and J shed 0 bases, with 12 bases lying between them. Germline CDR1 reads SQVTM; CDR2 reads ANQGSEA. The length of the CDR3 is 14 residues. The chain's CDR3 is CSVAMQNYQETQYF. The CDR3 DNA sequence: TGCAGCGTTGCAATGCAAAATTACCAAGAGACCCAGTACTTC. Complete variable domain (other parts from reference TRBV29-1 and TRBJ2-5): SAVISQKPSRDICQRGTSLTIQCQVDSQVTMMFWYRQQPGQSLTLIATANQGSEATYESGFVIDKFPISRPNLTFSTLTVSNMSPEDSSIYLCSVAMQNYQETQYFGPGTRLLVL.

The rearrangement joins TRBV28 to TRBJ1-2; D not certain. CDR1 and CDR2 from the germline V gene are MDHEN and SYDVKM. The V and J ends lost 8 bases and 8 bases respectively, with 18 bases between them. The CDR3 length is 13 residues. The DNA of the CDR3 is TGTGCCAGCGGCCCAGGTACCGGTTTCGGCTACACCTTC. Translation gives CASGPGTGFGYTF.

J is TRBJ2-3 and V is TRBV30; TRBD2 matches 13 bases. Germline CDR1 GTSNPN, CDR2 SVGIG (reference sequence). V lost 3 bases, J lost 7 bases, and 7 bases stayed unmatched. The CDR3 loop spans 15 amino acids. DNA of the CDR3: TGTGCCTGGAGCCGACTAGCGGGGGGCCCGAATACGCAGTATTTT. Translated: CAWSRLAGGPNTQYF.

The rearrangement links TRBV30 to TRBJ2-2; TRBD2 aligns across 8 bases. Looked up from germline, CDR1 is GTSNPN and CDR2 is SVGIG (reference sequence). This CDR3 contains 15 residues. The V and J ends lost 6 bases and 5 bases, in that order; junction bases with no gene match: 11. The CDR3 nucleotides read TGTGCCTGCCCCCGGGGGGGAGTCGGGACCGGGGAGCTGTTTTTT. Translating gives CACPRGGVGTGELFF.

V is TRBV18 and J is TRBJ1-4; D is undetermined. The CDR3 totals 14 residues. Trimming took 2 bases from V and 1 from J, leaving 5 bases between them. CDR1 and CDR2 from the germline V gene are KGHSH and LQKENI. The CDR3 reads CASSPDGTNEKLFF. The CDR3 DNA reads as TGTGCCAGCTCACCAGACGGAACTAATGAAAAACTGTTTTTT.

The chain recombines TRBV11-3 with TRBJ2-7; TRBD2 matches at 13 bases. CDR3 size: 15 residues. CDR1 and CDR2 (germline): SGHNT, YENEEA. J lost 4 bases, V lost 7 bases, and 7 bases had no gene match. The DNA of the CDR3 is TGTGCCAGCAACGGGACTAGCGGGATAGGTTACGAGCAGTACTTC. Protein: CASNGTSGIGYEQYF.

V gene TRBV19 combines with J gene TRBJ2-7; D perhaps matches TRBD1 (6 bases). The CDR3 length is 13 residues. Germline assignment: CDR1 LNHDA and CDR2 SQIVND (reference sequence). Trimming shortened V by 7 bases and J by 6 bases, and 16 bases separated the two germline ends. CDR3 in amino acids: CASTPGDGREQYF. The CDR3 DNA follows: TGTGCCAGTACTCCAGGGGACGGGCGCGAGCAGTACTTC. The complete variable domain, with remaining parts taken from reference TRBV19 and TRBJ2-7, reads DGGITQSPKYLFRKEGQNVTLSCEQNLNHDAMYWYRQDPGQGLRLIYYSQIVNDFQKGDIAEGYSVSREKKESFPLTVTSAQKNPTAFYLCASTPGDGREQYFGPGTRLTVT.

This CDR3 is CASSPPSASSYNEQFF. The CDR3, as DNA: TGTGCCAGCTCACCACCGTCCGCGAGCTCCTACAATGAGCAGTTCTTC. The rearrangement links TRBV18 to TRBJ2-1, with no clear D. Per the germline V gene, CDR1 is KGHSH and CDR2 is LQKENI. V lost 0 bases and J 0 bases, leaving 9 bases between the germline ends. This CDR3 region has 16 residues.

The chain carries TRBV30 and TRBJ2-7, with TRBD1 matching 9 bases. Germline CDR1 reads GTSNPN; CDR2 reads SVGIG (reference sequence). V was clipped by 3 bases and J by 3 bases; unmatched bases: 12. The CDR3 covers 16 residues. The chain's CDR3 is CAWRILGGTGIYEQYF. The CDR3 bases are TGTGCCTGGAGAATCCTGGGCGGGACAGGGATCTACGAGCAGTACTTC.

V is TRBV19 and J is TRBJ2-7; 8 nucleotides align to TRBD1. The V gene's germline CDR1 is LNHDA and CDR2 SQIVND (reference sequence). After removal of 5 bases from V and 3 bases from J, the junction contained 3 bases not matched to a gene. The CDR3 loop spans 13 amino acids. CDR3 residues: CASSGDRFYEQYF. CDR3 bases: TGTGCCAGTAGTGGGGACAGGTTCTACGAGCAGTACTTC.

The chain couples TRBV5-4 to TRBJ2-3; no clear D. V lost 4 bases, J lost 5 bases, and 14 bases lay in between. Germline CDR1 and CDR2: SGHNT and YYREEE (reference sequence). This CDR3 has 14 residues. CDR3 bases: TGTGCCAGCAGCCGCAGACTGGATGTAGATACGCAGTATTTT. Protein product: CASSRRLDVDTQYF. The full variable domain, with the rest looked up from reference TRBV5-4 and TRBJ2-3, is ETGVTQSPTHLIKTRGQQVTLRCSSQSGHNTVSWYQQALGQGPQFIFQYYREEENGRGNFPPRFSGLQFPNYSSELNVNALELDDSALYLCASSRRLDVDTQYFGPGTRLTVL.

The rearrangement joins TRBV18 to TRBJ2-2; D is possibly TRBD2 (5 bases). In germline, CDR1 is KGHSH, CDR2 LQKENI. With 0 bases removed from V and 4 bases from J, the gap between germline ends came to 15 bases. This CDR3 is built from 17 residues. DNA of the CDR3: TGTGCCAGCTCACCACCAGGGCCCAGTCGGGGCACCGGGGAGCTGTTTTTT. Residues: CASSPPGPSRGTGELFF.

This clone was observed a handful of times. The CDR3, as DNA: TGTGCCAGCAGCCCCAGGGCAGCGGGCTATGGCTACACCTTC. Its translation is CASSPRAAGYGYTF. V gene TRBV7-9 combines with J gene TRBJ1-2; the D gene is possibly TRBD1 (5 bases). CDR1 and CDR2 (germline): SEHNR, FQNEAQ (reference sequence). The CDR3 loop spans 14 amino acids. The V end was cut by 5 bases, the J end by 4 bases, with 14 bases between. The full variable domain, completed using reference TRBV7-9 and TRBJ1-2, is DTGVSQNPRHKITKRGQNVTFRCDPISEHNRLYWYRQTLGQGPEFLTYFQNEAQLEKSRLLSDRFSAERPKGSFSTLEIQRTEQGDSAMYLCASSPRAAGYGYTFGSGTRLTVV.

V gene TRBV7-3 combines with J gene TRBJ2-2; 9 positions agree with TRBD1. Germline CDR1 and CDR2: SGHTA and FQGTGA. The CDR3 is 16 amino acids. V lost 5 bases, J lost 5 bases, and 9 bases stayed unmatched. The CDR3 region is CASSPETGGGTGELFF. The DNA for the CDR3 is TGTGCCAGCAGCCCAGAGACAGGGGGGGGGACCGGGGAGCTGTTTTTT.

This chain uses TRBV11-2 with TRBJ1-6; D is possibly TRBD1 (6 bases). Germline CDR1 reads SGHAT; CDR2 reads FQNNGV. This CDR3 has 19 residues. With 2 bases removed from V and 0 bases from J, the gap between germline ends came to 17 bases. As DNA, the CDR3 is TGTGCCAGCAGCTTAATGGTAGGGGCAGGGGTCTCCTATAATTCACCCCTCCACTTT. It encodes CASSLMVGAGVSYNSPLHF.

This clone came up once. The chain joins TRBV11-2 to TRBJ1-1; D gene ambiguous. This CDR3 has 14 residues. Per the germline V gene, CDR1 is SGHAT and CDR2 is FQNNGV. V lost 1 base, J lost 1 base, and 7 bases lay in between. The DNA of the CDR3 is TGTGCCAGCAGCTTAGTCGACGGGAACACTGAAGCTTTCTTT. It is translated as CASSLVDGNTEAFF.

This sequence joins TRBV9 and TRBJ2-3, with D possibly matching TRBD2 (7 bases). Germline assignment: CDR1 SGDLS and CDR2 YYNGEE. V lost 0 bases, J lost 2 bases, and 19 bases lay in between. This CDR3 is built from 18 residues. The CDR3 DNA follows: TGTGCCAGCAGCGTAGATGAGGGGGGGGGACTCCTCACAGATACGCAGTATTTT. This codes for CASSVDEGGGLLTDTQYF.

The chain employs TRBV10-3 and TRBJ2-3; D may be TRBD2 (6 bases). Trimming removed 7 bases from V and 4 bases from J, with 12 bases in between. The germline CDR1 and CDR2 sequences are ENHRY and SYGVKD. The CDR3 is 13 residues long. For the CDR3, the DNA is TGTGCCATCAACGCGGGAAGGGCAGATACGCAGTATTTT. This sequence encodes CAINAGRADTQYF.

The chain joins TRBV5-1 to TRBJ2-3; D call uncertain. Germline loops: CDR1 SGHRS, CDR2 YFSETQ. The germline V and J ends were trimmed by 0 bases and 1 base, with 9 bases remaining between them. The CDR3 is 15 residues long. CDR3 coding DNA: TGCGCCAGCAGCTTGGCCCAGACGGGCACAGATACGCAGTATTTT. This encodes CASSLAQTGTDTQYF.

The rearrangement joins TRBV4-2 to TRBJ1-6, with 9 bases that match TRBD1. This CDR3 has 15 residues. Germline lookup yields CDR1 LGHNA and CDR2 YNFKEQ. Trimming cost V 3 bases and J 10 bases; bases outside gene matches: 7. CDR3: CASSQYRDRVSPLHF. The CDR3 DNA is TGTGCCAGCAGCCAGTACCGGGACAGGGTCTCACCCCTCCACTTT.

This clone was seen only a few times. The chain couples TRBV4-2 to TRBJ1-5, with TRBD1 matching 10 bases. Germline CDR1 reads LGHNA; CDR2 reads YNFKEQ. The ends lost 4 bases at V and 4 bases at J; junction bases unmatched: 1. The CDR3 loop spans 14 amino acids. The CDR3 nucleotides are TGTGCCAGCAGCCGGACAGGGGGTAATCAGCCCCAGCATTTT. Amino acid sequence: CASSRTGGNQPQHF.

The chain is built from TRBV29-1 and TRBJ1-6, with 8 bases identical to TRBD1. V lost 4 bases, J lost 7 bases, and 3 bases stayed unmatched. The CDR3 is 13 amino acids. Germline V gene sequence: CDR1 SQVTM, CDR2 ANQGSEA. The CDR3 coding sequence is TGCAGCGTTGGAACAGGGGGAAATTCACCCCTCCACTTT. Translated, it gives CSVGTGGNSPLHF.

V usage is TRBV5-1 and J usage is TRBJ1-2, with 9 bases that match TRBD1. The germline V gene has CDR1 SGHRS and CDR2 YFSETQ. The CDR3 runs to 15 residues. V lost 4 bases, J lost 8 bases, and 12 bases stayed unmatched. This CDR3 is CASSTQPGQGNGYTF. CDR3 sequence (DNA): TGCGCCAGCAGCACGCAACCGGGACAGGGTAACGGCTACACCTTC.

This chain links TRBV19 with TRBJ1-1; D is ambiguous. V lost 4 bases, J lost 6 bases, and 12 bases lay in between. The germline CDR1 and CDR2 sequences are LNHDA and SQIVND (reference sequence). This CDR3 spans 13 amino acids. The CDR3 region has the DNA TGTGCCAGTAGTAATCGGAGGAGCGCTGAAGCTTTCTTT. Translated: CASSNRRSAEAFF.

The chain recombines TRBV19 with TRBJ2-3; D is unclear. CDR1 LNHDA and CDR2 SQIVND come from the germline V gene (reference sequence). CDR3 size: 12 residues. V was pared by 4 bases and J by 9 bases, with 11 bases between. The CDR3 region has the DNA TGTGCCAGTAGTAATCATTTGGTCACGCAGTATTTT. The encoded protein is CASSNHLVTQYF.

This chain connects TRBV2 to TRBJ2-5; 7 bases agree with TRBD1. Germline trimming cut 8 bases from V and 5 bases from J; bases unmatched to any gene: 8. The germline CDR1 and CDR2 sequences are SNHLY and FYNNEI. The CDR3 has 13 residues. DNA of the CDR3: TGTGCCAGCCAAGAGGGGGCGCGGGAGACCCAGTACTTC. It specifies CASQEGARETQYF.

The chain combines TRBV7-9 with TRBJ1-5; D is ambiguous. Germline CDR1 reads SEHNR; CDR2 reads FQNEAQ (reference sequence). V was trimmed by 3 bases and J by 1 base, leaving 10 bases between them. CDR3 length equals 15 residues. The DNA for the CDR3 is TGTGCCAGCAGCTTGGAAGGACTCAGCAATCAGCCCCAGCATTTT. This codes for CASSLEGLSNQPQHF.